The 11 T cell receptor beta chains presented below share a single source sample, sequenced in a study of beta chain features in type 1 diabetes (dated by TCRdb to 2017 to 2018). These receptors have no known antigen. Library preparation employed the immunoSEQ multiplex PCR assay. The High Capacity cDNA Reverse Transcription Kit was used to reverse transcribe all of the isolated RNA, meaning that expressed TCRB transcripts were what got sequenced. TCRdb took over this immuneACCESS table, retaining in-frame rearrangements with V and J assigned. Such tables are incomplete; in checked studies, under half of the missing clones stem from an unresolved V gene, and the remainder is unexplained. In all, the sample holds about 280,000 clones, and approximately 16% of those were seen once. Of the sample, less than 0.02% falls within the top ten clones. Study-wide findings and limitations: A moderate but significant shortening of TCRB CDR3 length was observed in type 1 diabetes patients in all four CD4+ subsets.

Sample: naive CD4+ T cells from blood. The cell subset or site tag for this specimen amounts to: true naive CD4+ T cells. These receptors were obtained from a man between 18 and 29 years old with type 1 diabetes.

This clone was observed a handful of times. V and J are TRBV7-2 and TRBJ1-1, with 7 bases matching TRBD1. From germline, CDR1 is SGHTA and CDR2 FQGNSA. V lost 3 bases, J lost 3 bases, and 7 bases stayed unmatched. The CDR3 contains 15 residues. CDR3 protein: CASSFTEGAYTEAFF. The CDR3 nucleotides are TGTGCCAGCAGCTTCACGGAGGGGGCGTACACTGAAGCTTTCTTT.

The rearrangement uses TRBV4-3 and TRBJ2-3, with 10 positions matching TRBD2. CDR3 size: 17 residues. Germline CDR1 is LGHNA and CDR2 is YSLEER. The ends lost 3 bases at V and 6 bases at J; junction bases unmatched: 12. CDR3 in DNA: TGCGCCAGCAGCCAGGGAAGCGGGGGGGACTCCGGGGATACGCAGTATTTT. Encoded protein: CASSQGSGGDSGDTQYF.

The chain joins TRBV28 to TRBJ1-1; 10 bases map to TRBD1. The V segment lost 4 bases and the J segment 11 bases; nucleotides outside the gene matches: 10. Germline V gene lookup returns CDR1 MDHEN and CDR2 SYDVKM. This CDR3 region has 14 residues. The CDR3 coding sequence is TGTGCCAGCAGTTGGAGCGGGACAGGGGTGACCGCTTTCTTT. The encoded protein is CASSWSGTGVTAFF.

The chain uses TRBV7-2 and TRBJ1-5, with 8 bases aligning to TRBD1. Losses at the gene ends were 6 bases for V and 5 bases for J; bases not matched to a gene: 3. Per germline, CDR1 SGHTA and CDR2 FQGNSA. This CDR3 comprises 13 residues. CDR3 in amino acids: CASSRQGHQPQHF. CDR3 nucleotide sequence: TGTGCCAGCAGTCGACAGGGGCATCAGCCCCAGCATTTT. Combining the CDR3 with reference TRBV7-2 and TRBJ1-5 gives the whole variable domain GAGVSQSPSNKVTEKGKDVELRCDPISGHTALYWYRQSLGQGLEFLIYFQGNSAPDKSGLPSDRFSAERTGGSVSTLTIQRTQQEDSAVYLCASSRQGHQPQHFGDGTRLSIL.

The V call is TRBV5-1, the J call TRBJ2-5; TRBD2 matches at 9 bases. V was clipped by 2 bases and J by 0 bases; unmatched bases: 5. Germline V lookup: CDR1 SGHRS, CDR2 YFSETQ. The CDR3 contains 16 residues. CDR3 residues: CASSFGAGGYQETQYF. CDR3 sequence (DNA): TGCGCCAGCAGCTTCGGAGCGGGGGGTTACCAAGAGACCCAGTACTTC.

This chain joins TRBV30 and TRBJ2-3; D not certain. The CDR3 is made up of 12 amino acids. Germline-derived CDR1 and CDR2 are GTSNPN and SVGIG (reference sequence). Between the trimmed V and J ends, which lost 0 bases and 6 bases, there was a span of 7 bases. Written as DNA, the CDR3 is TGTGCCTGGAGTGTATATCAGGATACGCAGTATTTT. Protein product: CAWSVYQDTQYF.

This clone is a singleton in its sample. The chain uses TRBV6-4 and TRBJ1-4; 10 positions agree with TRBD1. Germline-derived CDR1 and CDR2 are MRHNA and SNTAGT. Losses at the gene ends were 7 bases for V and 8 bases for J; bases not matched to a gene: 16. CDR3 size: 17 residues. The CDR3 DNA sequence: TGTGCCAGCACTGATCTTCGACAGGGGGCGTCGGAAGAAAAACTGTTTTTT. It encodes CASTDLRQGASEEKLFF.

This clone was picked up a small number of times. The chain links TRBV7-2 to TRBJ1-3; D uncertain. The germline V gene encodes CDR1 SGHTA and CDR2 FQGNSA. This CDR3 contains 11 residues. V gave up 6 bases and J gave up 4 bases, with 4 bases separating them. The CDR3 sequence: CASRQGNTIYF. The CDR3 DNA follows: TGTGCCAGCAGACAGGGAAACACCATATATTTT.

CDR3 in amino acids: CSVGTIIATEAFF. For the CDR3, the DNA is TGCAGCGTCGGGACAATTATCGCCACTGAAGCTTTCTTT. This sequence joins TRBV29-1 and TRBJ1-1, with TRBD1 as a possible D gene (6 bases). The germline gives CDR1 SQVTM, CDR2 ANQGSEA. Trimming pared 6 bases from V and 4 bases from J, leaving 15 bases between. The CDR3 consists of 13 residues. Drawing the rest from reference TRBV29-1 and TRBJ1-1, the complete variable domain is SAVISQKPSRDICQRGTSLTIQCQVDSQVTMMFWYRQQPGQSLTLIATANQGSEATYESGFVIDKFPISRPNLTFSTLTVSNMSPEDSSIYLCSVGTIIATEAFFGQGTRLTVV.

This clone was detected only a few times. This chain links TRBV27 with TRBJ2-2; TRBD2 matches 9 bases. With 3 bases clipped from V and 6 bases from J, the junction kept 5 bases outside the gene matches. Looked up from germline, CDR1 is MNHEY and CDR2 is SMNVEV (reference sequence). CDR3 length: 15 amino acids. CDR3 sequence: CASSFWLAGPGELFF. In DNA, the CDR3 is TGTGCCAGCAGTTTTTGGCTAGCGGGGCCCGGGGAGCTGTTTTTT.

V usage is TRBV30 and J usage is TRBJ1-5; the D gene is possibly TRBD1 (5 bases). The CDR3 is made up of 15 amino acids. Germline V lookup: CDR1 GTSNPN, CDR2 SVGIG (reference sequence). V lost 3 bases to trimming and J lost 2 bases, with 14 bases between them. CDR3 sequence reads: CAWRQPGLGNQPQHF. DNA for the CDR3: TGTGCCTGGAGACAACCAGGGTTAGGCAATCAGCCCCAGCATTTT.